The 10 T cell receptor beta chains reported below all come from one sample, sequenced in a study of blood T cell repertoires in COVID-19. Generated by immunoSEQ multiplex PCR, the TCRdb table keeps only in-frame clones and is missing some. The sample has around 76,000 clones, over 60% seen once. Sample: peripheral blood. Source of these receptors: a woman aged 80 or over with active or convalescent COVID-19.

This clone was counted once. The chain uses TRBV5-1 and TRBJ2-5; 8 bases line up with TRBD2. Germline V gene data show CDR1 as SGHRS and CDR2 as YFSETQ. Losses at the gene ends were 4 bases for V and 4 bases for J; bases not matched to a gene: 9. The CDR3 runs to 15 residues. CDR3 residues: CASSPGLVVTETQYF. The CDR3 bases are TGCGCCAGCAGCCCGGGACTAGTCGTGACAGAGACCCAGTACTTC.

The chain combines TRBV10-1 with TRBJ2-2; perhaps TRBD2 as D (7 bases). Trimming pared 6 bases from V and 5 bases from J, leaving 13 bases between. The germline gives CDR1 WNHNN, CDR2 SYGVQD (reference sequence). This CDR3 is 14 amino acids long. CDR3 protein: CASRVGGATGELFF. CDR3 DNA: TGCGCCAGCAGGGTTGGGGGGGCGACCGGGGAGCTGTTTTTT.

V is TRBV7-9 and J is TRBJ2-5; tentatively, D is TRBD1 (5 bases). Germline CDR1 SEHNR, CDR2 FQNEAQ (reference sequence). Trimming removed 2 bases at V and 1 base at J, with 8 bases between. The CDR3 has 14 residues. CDR3 bases: TGTGCCAGCAGCTTACAGGGTGTCCAAGAGACCCAGTACTTC. Encoded protein: CASSLQGVQETQYF.

This clone was found a few times. The chain is built from TRBV7-8 and TRBJ2-3, with 9 positions matching TRBD2. CDR3 length equals 18 residues. The V gene end was trimmed by 6 bases and the J gene end by 4 bases; junction bases not matched to a gene: 17. CDR1 is SGHVS, CDR2 FQNEAQ, per germline. CDR3 protein: CASSLYPGGGGNPDTQYF. The CDR3 DNA reads as TGTGCCAGCAGTTTATACCCGGGCGGGGGGGGCAATCCAGATACGCAGTATTTT.

This clone was picked up one time. V is TRBV7-8 and J is TRBJ2-3; 16 bases match TRBD2. This CDR3 is 19 amino acids long. With V trimmed by 3 bases and J by 4 bases, 10 bases remained unmatched. CDR1 and CDR2 (germline): SGHVS, FQNEAQ. CDR3 protein: CASSFRPGTSGGASDTQYF. The CDR3 DNA reads TGTGCCAGCAGCTTCCGTCCCGGGACTAGCGGGGGGGCATCAGATACGCAGTATTTT. The whole variable domain, remainder taken from reference TRBV7-8 and TRBJ2-3, is GAGVSQSPRYKVAKRGQDVALRCDPISGHVSLFWYQQALGQGPEFLTYFQNEAQLDKSGLPSDRFFAERPEGSVSTLKIQRTQQEDSAVYLCASSFRPGTSGGASDTQYFGPGTRLTVL.

This clone was recorded only once. The V call is TRBV5-1, the J call TRBJ2-2, with D possibly matching TRBD1 (6 bases). Between the trimmed V and J ends, which lost 0 bases and 12 bases, there was a span of 12 bases. The CDR3 loop spans 13 amino acids. CDR1 is SGHRS, CDR2 YFSETQ, per germline. The CDR3, as DNA: TGCGCCAGCAGCTTGGAGGGGCAGGGGAAGCTGTTTTTT. This encodes CASSLEGQGKLFF.

In this sample, this clone turned up a few times. The chain has TRBV3-1 (or the pseudogene TRBV3-2) and TRBJ1-5; D call uncertain. The length of the CDR3 is 16 residues. V lost 0 bases and J 1 base, leaving 10 bases between the germline ends. CDR1 LGHDT and CDR2 YNNKEL come from the germline V gene (reference sequence). The CDR3 loop reads CASSQDADISNQPQHF. In DNA form, the CDR3 reads TGTGCCAGCAGCCAAGATGCGGATATCAGCAATCAGCCCCAGCATTTT.

The chain recombines TRBV5-1 with TRBJ1-1, with 7 bases aligning to TRBD1. This CDR3 comprises 16 residues. Germline lookup yields CDR1 SGHRS and CDR2 YFSETQ. The V gene end was trimmed by 5 bases and the J gene end by 3 bases; junction bases not matched to a gene: 13. For the CDR3, the DNA is TGCGCCAGCAGGTATACGACAGGGAAGATGGACACTGAAGCTTTCTTT. Protein product: CASRYTTGKMDTEAFF.

The chain combines TRBV9 with TRBJ2-2; D perhaps matches TRBD1 (6 bases). V was trimmed by 4 bases and J by 4 bases, leaving 17 bases between them. Per germline, CDR1 SGDLS and CDR2 YYNGEE. The CDR3 spans 16 residues. In DNA form, the CDR3 reads TGTGCCAGCAGCCCCCAACCCAGGGGACGCACCGGGGAGCTGTTTTTT. Translated, it gives CASSPQPRGRTGELFF.

This clone has more than one count but fewer than ten. This chain uses TRBV6-5 with TRBJ2-1; a weak D match, TRBD2 (6 bases). CDR3 length: 15 residues. V was trimmed by 5 bases and J by 7 bases, leaving 18 bases between them. CDR1 is MNHEY and CDR2 is SVGAGI in the germline V gene. The CDR3 DNA follows: TGTGCCAGCAGTCGGGACTGGAATGTTTTTAATGAGCAGTTCTTC. Encoded protein: CASSRDWNVFNEQFF.